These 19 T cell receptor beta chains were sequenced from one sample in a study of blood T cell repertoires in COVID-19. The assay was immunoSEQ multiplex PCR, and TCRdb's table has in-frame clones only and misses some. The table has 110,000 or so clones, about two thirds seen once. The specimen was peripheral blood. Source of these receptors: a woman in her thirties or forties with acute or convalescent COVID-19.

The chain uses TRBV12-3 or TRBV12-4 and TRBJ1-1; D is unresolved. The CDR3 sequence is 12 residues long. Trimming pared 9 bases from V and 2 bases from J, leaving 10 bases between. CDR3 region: CASSIFNTEAFF. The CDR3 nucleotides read TGTGCCAGTTCAATTTTTAACACTGAAGCTTTCTTT.

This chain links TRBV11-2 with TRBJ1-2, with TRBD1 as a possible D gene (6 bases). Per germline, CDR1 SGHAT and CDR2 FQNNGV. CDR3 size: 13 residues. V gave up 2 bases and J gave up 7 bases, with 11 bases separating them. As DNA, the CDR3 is TGTGCCAGCAGCTTAACAGGGTCGAGTGGCTACACCTTC. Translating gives CASSLTGSSGYTF.

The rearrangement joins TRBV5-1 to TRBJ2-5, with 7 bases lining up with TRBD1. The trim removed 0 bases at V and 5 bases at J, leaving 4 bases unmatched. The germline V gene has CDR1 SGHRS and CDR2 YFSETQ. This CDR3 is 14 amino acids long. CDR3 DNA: TGCGCCAGCAGCTTGGAGGACAGGTGGGAGACCCAGTACTTC. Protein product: CASSLEDRWETQYF.

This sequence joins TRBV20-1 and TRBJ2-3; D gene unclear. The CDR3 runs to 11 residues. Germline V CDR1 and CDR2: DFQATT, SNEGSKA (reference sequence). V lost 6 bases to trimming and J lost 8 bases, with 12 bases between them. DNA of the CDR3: TGCAGTGCGCTCAGCTGGGCTACGCAGTATTTT. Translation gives CSALSWATQYF.

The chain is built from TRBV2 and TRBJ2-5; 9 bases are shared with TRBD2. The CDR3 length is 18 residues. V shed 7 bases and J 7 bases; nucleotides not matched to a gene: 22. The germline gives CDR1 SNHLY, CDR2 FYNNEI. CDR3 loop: CASTPRGISGGNLWTQYF. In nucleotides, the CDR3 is TGTGCCAGCACCCCTAGGGGGATTAGCGGGGGAAACCTGTGGACCCAGTACTTC.

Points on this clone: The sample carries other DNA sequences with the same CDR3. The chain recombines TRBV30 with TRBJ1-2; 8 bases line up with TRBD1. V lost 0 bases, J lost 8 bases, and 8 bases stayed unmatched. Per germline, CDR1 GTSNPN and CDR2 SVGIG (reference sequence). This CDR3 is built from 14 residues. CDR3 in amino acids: CAWSVAQTGVGYTF. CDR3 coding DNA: TGTGCCTGGAGTGTAGCTCAGACAGGGGTAGGCTACACCTTC.

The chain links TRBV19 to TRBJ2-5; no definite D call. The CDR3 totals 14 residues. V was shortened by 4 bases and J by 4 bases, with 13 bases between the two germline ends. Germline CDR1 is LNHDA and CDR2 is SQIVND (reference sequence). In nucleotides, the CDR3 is TGTGCCAGTAGTACCCTACGTAGCCGAGAGACCCAGTACTTC. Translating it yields CASSTLRSRETQYF.

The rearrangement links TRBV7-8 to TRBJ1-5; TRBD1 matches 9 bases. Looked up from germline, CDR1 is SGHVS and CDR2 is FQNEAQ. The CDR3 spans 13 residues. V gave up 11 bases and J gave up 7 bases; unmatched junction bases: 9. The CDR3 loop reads CASKGTGLQPQHF. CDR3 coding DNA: TGTGCCTCTAAAGGGACAGGGCTCCAGCCCCAGCATTTT.

This CDR3 reads CASSSTGDYSNQPQHF. DNA for the CDR3: TGTGCCAGCAGTTCGACAGGGGACTATAGCAATCAGCCCCAGCATTTT. This chain connects TRBV28 to TRBJ1-5; 8 bases are a match to TRBD1. Losses at the gene ends were 4 bases for V and 0 bases for J; bases not matched to a gene: 5. Germline V gives CDR1 MDHEN, CDR2 SYDVKM. The CDR3 runs to 16 residues.

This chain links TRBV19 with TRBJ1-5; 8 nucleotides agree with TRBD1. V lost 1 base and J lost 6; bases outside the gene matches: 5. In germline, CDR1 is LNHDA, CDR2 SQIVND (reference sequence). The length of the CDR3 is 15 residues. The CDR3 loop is CASSIAPGGVQPQHF. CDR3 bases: TGTGCCAGTAGTATAGCCCCAGGGGGCGTTCAGCCCCAGCATTTT.

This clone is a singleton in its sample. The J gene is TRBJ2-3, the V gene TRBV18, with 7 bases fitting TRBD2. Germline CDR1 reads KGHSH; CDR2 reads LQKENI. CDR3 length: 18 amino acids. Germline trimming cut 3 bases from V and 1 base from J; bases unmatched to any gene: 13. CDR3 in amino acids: CASSPLGTSESGTDTQYF. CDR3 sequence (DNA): TGTGCCAGCTCACCGCTGGGCACTAGCGAATCTGGCACAGATACGCAGTATTTT.

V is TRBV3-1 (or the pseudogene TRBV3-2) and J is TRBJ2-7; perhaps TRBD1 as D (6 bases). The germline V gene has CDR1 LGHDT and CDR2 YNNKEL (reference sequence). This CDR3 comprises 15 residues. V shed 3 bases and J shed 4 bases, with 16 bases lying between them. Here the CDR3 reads CASSHSAGEGYEQYF. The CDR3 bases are TGTGCCAGCAGCCATTCGGCAGGGGAAGGGTACGAGCAGTACTTC.

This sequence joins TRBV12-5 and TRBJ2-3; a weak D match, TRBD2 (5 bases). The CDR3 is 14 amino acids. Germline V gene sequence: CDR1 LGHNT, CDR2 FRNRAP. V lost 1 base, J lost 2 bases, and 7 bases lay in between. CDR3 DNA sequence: TGTGCTAGTGGTTTGGGGACTCCCACAGATACGCAGTATTTT. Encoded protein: CASGLGTPTDTQYF.

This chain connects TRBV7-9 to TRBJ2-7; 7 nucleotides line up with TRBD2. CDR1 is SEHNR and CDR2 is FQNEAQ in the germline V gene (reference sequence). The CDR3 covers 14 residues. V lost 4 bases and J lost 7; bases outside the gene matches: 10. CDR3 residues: CASSSIRGGLEQYF. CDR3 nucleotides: TGTGCCAGCAGCTCCATCCGGGGAGGGTTGGAGCAGTACTTC.

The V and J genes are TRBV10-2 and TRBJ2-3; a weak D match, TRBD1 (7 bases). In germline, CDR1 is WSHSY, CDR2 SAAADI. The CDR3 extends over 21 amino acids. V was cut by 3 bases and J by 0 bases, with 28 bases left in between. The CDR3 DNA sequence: TGCGCCAGCAGTGATGGGACAGCGGGTTTGCAATATAGGGGTAGCACAGATACGCAGTATTTT. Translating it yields CASSDGTAGLQYRGSTDTQYF.

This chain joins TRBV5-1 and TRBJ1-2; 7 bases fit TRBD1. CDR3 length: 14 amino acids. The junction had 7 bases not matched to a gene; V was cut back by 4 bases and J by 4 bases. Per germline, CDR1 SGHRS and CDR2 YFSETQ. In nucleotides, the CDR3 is TGCGCCAGCAGCCCGGGGGACAGTTTCTATGGCTACACCTTC. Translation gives CASSPGDSFYGYTF.

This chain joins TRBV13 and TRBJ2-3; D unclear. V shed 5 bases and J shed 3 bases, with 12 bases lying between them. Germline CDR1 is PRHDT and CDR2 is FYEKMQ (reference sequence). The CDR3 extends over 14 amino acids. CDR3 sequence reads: CASSPKLVTDTQYF. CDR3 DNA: TGTGCCAGCAGCCCAAAACTGGTAACAGATACGCAGTATTTT.

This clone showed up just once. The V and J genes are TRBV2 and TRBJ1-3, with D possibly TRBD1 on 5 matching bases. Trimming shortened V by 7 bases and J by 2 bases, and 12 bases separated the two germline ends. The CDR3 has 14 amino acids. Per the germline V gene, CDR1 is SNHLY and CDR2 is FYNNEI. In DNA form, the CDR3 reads TGTGCCAGCAAGGGGCGGGACCCTGGAAACACCATATATTTT. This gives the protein CASKGRDPGNTIYF.

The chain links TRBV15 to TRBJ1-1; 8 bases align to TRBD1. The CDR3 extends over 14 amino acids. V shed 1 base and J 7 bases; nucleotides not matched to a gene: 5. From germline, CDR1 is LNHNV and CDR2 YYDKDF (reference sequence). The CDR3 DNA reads TGTGCCACCAGCAGAGTGGGACAGGTTTTTGAAGCTTTCTTT. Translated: CATSRVGQVFEAFF.